This T cell receptor (beta chain) derives from a study of PD-L1 blockade in urothelial cancer. This CDR3 is 12 amino acids long. Germline CDR1 and CDR2: MNHNY and SVGAGI (reference sequence). In the case of this clone: One end of the junction varies from germline; a read error may be responsible.

The assay was immunoSEQ multiplex PCR, and TCRdb's table has in-frame clones only and misses some. The sample has about 88,000 clones, roughly nine tenths seen once. Sequenced here: PBMCs, sampled around atezolizumab (anti-PD-L1) treatment. The J gene is TRBJ2-3, the V gene TRBV6-6; D might be TRBD2 (7 bases). This receptor was obtained from a man between 60 and 70 years old with urothelial cancer. CDR3: CASSSPAGARVF. For the CDR3, the DNA is TGTGCCAGCAGTTCCCCGGCGGGGGCGCGGGTCTTT.